The source of this TCR beta chain is a study of siplizumab effects on memory and regulatory T cells (dated by TCRdb to between 2017 and 2020). Concerning the study at large: The study looked at the effect of siplizumab, an anti-CD2 antibody, on alloreactive T-cell subsets in allogeneic mixed lymphocyte reactions made from human PBMCs.

Additional sequencing covered unstimulated subsets from a few donor pairs, namely CD8+ effector memory, CD4+ naive, CD8+ TEMRA, CD4+ memory and CD8+ naive. Sorted unstimulated T cells, along with proliferating T cells recovered from mixed lymphocyte reactions, underwent TCRbeta CDR3 sequencing. Fresh whole blood from approximately 11 HLA-typed healthy donors served as the source for isolating PBMCs. The library came from the immunoSEQ multiplex PCR assay. Approximately 10^5 TCR templates per sample were assayed on the deep sequencing platform. Genomic DNA extracted from sorted T cells was used for TCRbeta CDR3 sequencing. The study's processing was this. The R programming language was used for the clonal analysis of the TCRbeta CDR3 data. Alloreactive CD4+ and CD8+ clones were defined by comparing unstimulated samples with post-reaction CFSE-low samples. Regulatory or non-regulatory origin was assigned to alloreactive CD4+ clones by matching of sequences to sorted unstimulated Treg and non-Treg repertoires. TCRdb obtained this table from immuneACCESS and retained in-frame rearrangements with V and J assigned. These tables miss some clones; where compared with another copy, unresolved V genes account for less than half of the shortfall, and the remainder is unexplained. V, J and clone size are those of that table, while D and trimming were read from the DNA. Counted in this sample were 50,000 to 75,000 clones; around 80% of them appeared once. The ten top clones hold 0.42% of the sample.

Comments on this clone: Its target antigen remains unknown. There are no base qualities to consult, and no much larger clone falls within one base.

Here V drops 6 bases and J drops 5 bases, and the junction holds 9 bases not matched to any gene. Spanning cysteine to phenylalanine, the CDR3 consists of 15 amino acids. Of the read, only the CDR3 DNA is kept; its 45 bases are in frame from base 1. The germline V gene (reference sequence) provides CDR1 MNHNY and CDR2 SVGAGI. What the authors observed across the whole study: Siplizumab significantly lowered the cumulative frequency of alloreactive sequences that could be traced to unstimulated CD4+ memory T cells. Sequences below about 10^-5 frequency were poorly captured, so only a minor fraction of alloreactive clones could be mapped to unstimulated subsets. For roughly 75-95% of proliferating CD4+ or CD8+ clones, no naive or memory phenotype could be assigned. No functional confirmation was obtained for the suppressive function of proliferating Tregs from siplizumab cultures. Unstimulated naive T cells appeared to be more diverse than memory T cells, and naive cells seemed to make a substantial contribution to the alloresponse. In reactions with siplizumab, an average of roughly 70% of mappable alloreactive CD4+ clones were Treg-derived, compared with 25% to 30% in control reactions.

This receptor was identified in a human donor in good health. Sequenced: memory CD4+ T cells sorted from blood. This sample's cell subset or site label indicates: unstimulated CD4+ memory T cells. The chain employs TRBV6-6 and TRBJ2-7, with 11 bases aligning to TRBD1. The encoded CDR3 is CASRLADRGHDEQYF. In nucleotide form, the sequence is TGTGCCAGCAGACTAGCGGACAGGGGGCACGACGAGCAGTACTTC.